The rows below give T cell receptor beta chains drawn from one sample of a study of cytomegalovirus exposure and HLA in healthy donors. Only in-frame clones appear in the TCRdb table, and some are missing; sequencing was by immunoSEQ multiplex PCR. The repertoire holds about 150,000 clones, with 60% to 85% as singletons. The sample consisted of PBMCs. These receptors all stem from a woman in her thirties or forties in good health and CMV-seronegative. Both conserved end residues are part of each CDR3. Each record gives: J gene, CDR3 length, D gene, clone size, V gene, CDR3 DNA, CDR3 protein. The D gene is left open where the match is weak. Clone size is shown for a subset of rows, as once, few, many or a class of expanded clone.

>TRBJ2-7|15|TRBD1|.|TRBV5-6
TGTGCCAGCAGCCCCCCCCGGGACAGCTCCTACGAGCAGTACTTC
CASSPPRDSSYEQYF
>TRBJ2-5|13|.|.|TRBV19
TGTGCCAGTAGCTACGGGAGTAAAGAGACCCAGTACTTC
CASSYGSKETQYF
>TRBJ2-3|16|TRBD2|.|TRBV2
TGTGCCAGCCAGGGACTAGCGGGAGATATAGCAGATACGCAGTATTTT
CASQGLAGDIADTQYF
>TRBJ2-3|14|TRBD2|.|TRBV10-3
TGTGCCATCAGCACTAGCGGGGAACCAGATACGCAGTATTTT
CAISTSGEPDTQYF
>TRBJ2-4|16|TRBD1|few|TRBV2
TGTGCCAGCAGTGAAGGGACAGGGGGTGCCAAAAACATTCAGTACTTC
CASSEGTGGAKNIQYF
>TRBJ2-2|15|TRBD2|once|TRBV11-3
TGTGCCAGCAGCTTAGAGAGACTAGCGCCCGGGGAGCTGTTTTTT
CASSLERLAPGELFF
>TRBJ2-1|15|TRBD2|once|TRBV5-4
TGTGCCAGCAGCTCCGCGACTAGCGGGAGTAATGAGCAGTTCTTC
CASSSATSGSNEQFF
>TRBJ1-4|16|.|.|TRBV18
TGTGCCAGCTCACCAAAGACGCCAGGGATTGATGAAAAACTGTTTTTT
CASSPKTPGIDEKLFF
>TRBJ1-3|14|.|few|TRBV11-2
TGTGCCAGCAGCCCACTCCGCCTTGGAAACACCATATATTTT
CASSPLRLGNTIYF
>TRBJ2-6|15|.|many|TRBV4-1
TGCGCCAGCAGCCAAGGGCAGGGGGGGGCCAACGTCCTGACTTTC
CASSQGQGGANVLTF
>TRBJ2-1|12|.|.|TRBV2
TGTGCCAGCAGGGAACTAGACGATGAGCAGTTCTTC
CASRELDDEQFF
>TRBJ2-1|15|.|.|TRBV5-1
TGCGCCAGCAGCTTGGGGACACTTGAATACAATGAGCAGTTCTTC
CASSLGTLEYNEQFF
>TRBJ2-7|15|TRBD1|once|TRBV5-8
TGTGCCAGCAGCTTGCCGCCCGGGACAGCCTACGAGCAGTACTTC
CASSLPPGTAYEQYF
>TRBJ1-5|13|.|few|TRBV6-6
TGTGCCATCTCTCAGGGCGGCAATCAGCCCCAGCATTTT
CAISQGGNQPQHF
>TRBJ2-2|14|.|.|TRBV18
TGTGCCAGCTCACCAGGGTCGGGCACCGGGGAGCTGTTTTTT
CASSPGSGTGELFF
>TRBJ2-7|12|.|few|TRBV30
TGTGCCTGGAGTGCTCTAAGGGGTGAGCAGTACTTC
CAWSALRGEQYF
>TRBJ2-1|15|.|.|TRBV18
TGTGCCAGCTCACGAGCGGATTTCACCTACAATGAGCAGTTCTTC
CASSRADFTYNEQFF
>TRBJ2-5|14|.|.|TRBV6-6
TGTGCCAGCAGTCAACCCTCGAGGCCGGAGACCCAGTACTTC
CASSQPSRPETQYF
>TRBJ1-1|13|.|.|TRBV6-5
TGTGCCAGCAGTTACCGGCGGGACACTGAAGCTTTCTTT
CASSYRRDTEAFF
>TRBJ2-7|13|TRBD2|.|TRBV5-1
TGCGCCAGCAGCCTGGTCGGGGGGTTAGAGCAGTACTTC
CASSLVGGLEQYF
>TRBJ1-2|16|TRBD1|.|TRBV5-1
TGCGCCAGCAGCTACCCGGGACAGGAGCACTACTATGGCTACACCTTC
CASSYPGQEHYYGYTF
>TRBJ2-7|13|.|.|TRBV27
TGTGCCAGCAGTCGCTCAATACTCAACGAGCAGTACTTC
CASSRSILNEQYF
>TRBJ2-3|16|.|.|TRBV2
TGTGCCAGCAGTGCCCCCCAGGGGAGAAGCACAGATACGCAGTATTTT
CASSAPQGRSTDTQYF
>TRBJ2-1|17|.|.|TRBV7-9
TGTGCCAGCAGATCCACTGACGGCGGGGCCACCTACAATGAGCAGTTCTTC
CASRSTDGGATYNEQFF
>TRBJ1-5|15|.|.|TRBV2
TGTGCCAGCAGTGAATTTCAGGGGTCTTGGCAGCCCCAGCATTTT
CASSEFQGSWQPQHF
>TRBJ2-1|13|TRBD2|once|TRBV7-7
TGTGCTAGCAGCTCTTTAGCGGGCTCAAAGCAGTTCTTC
CASSSLAGSKQFF
>TRBJ2-7|15|.|few|TRBV5-6
TGTGCCAGCAGCTCTCGGGACACTCTTACCTACGAGCAGTACTTC
CASSSRDTLTYEQYF
>TRBJ2-3|12|.|.|TRBV11-3
TGTGCCAGCAGCTCCCGAGCTGGTACGCAGTATTTT
CASSSRAGTQYF